This T cell receptor (beta chain) was documented in a study of cytomegalovirus exposure and HLA in healthy donors. Findings and caveats of the study: Later work showed greater clonal expansion in HLA-associated TCR beta chains than in equally common others.

Primers for the PCR totalled 60 Vbeta and 13 Jbeta. Assay used: immunoSEQ multiplex PCR; TCRdb lists only in-frame clones, some missing. Of 65,000 to 90,000 clones listed, 76% are singletons. V was trimmed by 4 bases and J by 5 bases, leaving 15 bases between them. There are 15 residues in the CDR3. The V gene's germline CDR1 is SGHNT and CDR2 YYREEE (reference sequence). This clone was observed once. The antigen is unknown. V is TRBV5-4 and J is TRBJ2-2; the D gene is possibly TRBD1 (6 bases). The specimen sequenced was PBMCs. The sequence was collected from a man between 35 and 55 years old in good health and CMV-seronegative. CDR3 loop: CASSLDSTVTGELFF. The CDR3 DNA sequence: TGTGCCAGCAGCCTGGACAGCACAGTGACCGGGGAGCTGTTTTTT.